Listed here are 9 T cell receptor beta chains from one sample, sequenced in a study of shared clonotypes between healthy human individuals. Profiled with immunoSEQ multiplex PCR; TCRdb holds only in-frame clones, not every one. The repertoire includes approximately 1.1 million clones, about four fifths of them detected once, and approximately 0.5% sits in the top ten. The sample taken for sequencing was memory CD4+ T cells from PBMCs. Subset of the sample: CD45RA-negative fraction. These receptors originate from a man younger than 35 in good health. Some clones in this sample may be carry-over from other donors' samples.

V gene TRBV11-3 combines with J gene TRBJ2-7, with D possibly TRBD1 on 6 matching bases. Trimming took off 1 base at V and 2 bases at J, with 15 bases between the two ends. The CDR3 is 16 amino acids. CDR1 SGHNT and CDR2 YENEEA come from the germline V gene. CDR3 in DNA: TGTGCCAGCAGCTTAGGGGCAGGGGCGGGCACCTACGAGCAGTACTTC. It yields the protein CASSLGAGAGTYEQYF.

This chain connects TRBV4-3 to TRBJ2-5; no reliable D call. The V and J ends lost 0 bases and 2 bases respectively, with 4 bases between them. The CDR3 spans 13 residues. In germline, CDR1 is LGHNA, CDR2 YSLEER. CDR3 residues: CASSQDWQETQYF. CDR3 in DNA: TGCGCCAGCAGCCAAGACTGGCAAGAGACCCAGTACTTC.

The genes are TRBV28 and TRBJ1-2; D is undetermined. The V gene's germline CDR1 is MDHEN and CDR2 SYDVKM. The V and J ends lost 10 bases and 6 bases respectively, with 12 bases between them. CDR3 length equals 11 residues. Written as DNA, the CDR3 is TGTGCCATCTACGTCGCGAATGGCTACACCTTC. Residues: CAIYVANGYTF.

This clone is medium-sized by share. The chain has TRBV2 and TRBJ1-2, with D perhaps TRBD1 (5 bases). CDR3 length: 13 residues. Trimming took off 4 bases at V and 5 bases at J, with 11 bases between the two ends. Germline CDR1 is SNHLY and CDR2 is FYNNEI. As DNA, the CDR3 is TGTGCCAGCAGTGCAGGGCCCAGGTATGGCTACACCTTC. Its translation: CASSAGPRYGYTF.

Details on this clone: Other DNA sequences from this sample encode an identical CDR3 as well. In nucleotides, the CDR3 is TGTGCCAGCAGCTTAACTAGCGTCAGCTCCTACGAGCAGTACTTC. It is translated as CASSLTSVSSYEQYF. The chain uses TRBV7-2 and TRBJ2-7; 7 positions agree with TRBD2. CDR1 and CDR2 (germline): SGHTA, FQGNSA. J lost 0 bases, V lost 2 bases, and 4 bases had no gene match. The CDR3 has 15 amino acids.

This clone was seen ten or more times. The chain carries TRBV5-1 and TRBJ2-7; 10 nucleotides match TRBD2. The CDR3 has 16 residues. From germline, CDR1 is SGHRS and CDR2 YFSETQ. With V trimmed by 2 bases and J by 4 bases, 9 bases remained unmatched. The CDR3 is CASSFSPAGGPYEQYF. DNA for the CDR3: TGCGCCAGCAGCTTTTCCCCAGCGGGAGGGCCATACGAGCAGTACTTC.

This clone was observed a few times. V gene TRBV18 combines with J gene TRBJ1-1, with no clear D. The CDR3 runs 12 residues. V shed 5 bases and J shed 10 bases, with 14 bases lying between them. Germline lookup yields CDR1 KGHSH and CDR2 LQKENI. CDR3 region: CASSGKDGPAFF. For the CDR3, the DNA is TGTGCCAGCTCAGGCAAGGATGGCCCAGCTTTCTTT. Variable domain in full (rest from reference TRBV18 and TRBJ1-1): NAGVMQNPRHLVRRRGQEARLRCSPMKGHSHVYWYRQLPEEGLKFMVYLQKENIIDESGMPKERFSAEFPKEGPSILRIQQVVRGDSAAYFCASSGKDGPAFFGQGTRLTVV.

V gene TRBV6-5 combines with J gene TRBJ2-7; the D call may be TRBD1 or TRBD2 (5 bases each). This CDR3 region has 13 residues. Germline CDR1 reads MNHEY; CDR2 reads SVGAGI. The V end lost 6 bases, the J end lost 5 bases, and 14 bases lay between the germline ends. The CDR3 DNA follows: TGTGCCAGCAGAGGGACGAACCGCGACGAGCAGTACTTC. The encoded protein is CASRGTNRDEQYF.

The rearrangement links TRBV6-1 to TRBJ2-6, with TRBD2 as a possible D gene (6 bases). This CDR3 comprises 13 residues. The V gene lost 5 bases and the J gene lost 16 bases, with 18 bases spanning the gap. Germline assignment: CDR1 MNHNS and CDR2 SASEGT. The CDR3 nucleotides read TGTGCCAGCAGTCCTCTTACTAGCTATGAACTGACTTTC. Translated, it gives CASSPLTSYELTF.